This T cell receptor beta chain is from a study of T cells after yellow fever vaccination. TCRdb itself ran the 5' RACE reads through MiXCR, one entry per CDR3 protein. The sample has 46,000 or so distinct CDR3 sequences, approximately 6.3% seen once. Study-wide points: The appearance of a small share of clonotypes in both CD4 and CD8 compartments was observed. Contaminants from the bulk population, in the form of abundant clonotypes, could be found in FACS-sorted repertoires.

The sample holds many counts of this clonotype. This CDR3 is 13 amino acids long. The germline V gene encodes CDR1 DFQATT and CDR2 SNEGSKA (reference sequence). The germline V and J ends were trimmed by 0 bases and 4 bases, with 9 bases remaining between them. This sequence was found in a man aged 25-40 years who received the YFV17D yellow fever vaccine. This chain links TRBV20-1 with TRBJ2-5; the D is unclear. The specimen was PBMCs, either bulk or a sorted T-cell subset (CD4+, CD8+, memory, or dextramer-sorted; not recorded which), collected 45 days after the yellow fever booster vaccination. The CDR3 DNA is TGCAGTGCTAGAGACCCCCACGGAGAGACCCAGTACTTC. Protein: CSARDPHGETQYF.